This T cell receptor beta chain is from a study of T cell clonality in common variable immunodeficiency. Here immunoSEQ multiplex PCR was the method, and the copy in TCRdb shows in-frame clones only, minus some. This sample carries fewer than 70,000 clones and no singletons, and 1.6% goes to the top ten. This clone was observed many times. What it binds is unknown. The read finishes 3 residues shy of the CDR3 end, and the germline J gene is used to complete it. This CDR3 is built from 13 residues. The ends were cut back, 1 base at V and 1 base at J, with 8 bases in the middle. Germline lookup yields CDR1 DFQATT and CDR2 SNEGSKA (reference sequence). Both groups were predominantly of Caucasian heritage. Study results and caveats: CVID subjects shared fewer TCRbeta clones than healthy controls did.

This receptor was taken from a person aged 18 to 75 in good health. This chain connects TRBV20-1 to TRBJ2-7; weak D call: TRBD2 (5 bases). Sequenced input: peripheral blood mononuclear cells. The part of the CDR3 DNA that was read is TGCAGTGCTAGAGTCCCGGGGTCCTACGAG. Its translation is CSARVPGSYE. The whole CDR3 is CSARVPGSYEQYF.